Shown below are 30 T cell receptor beta chains from a single sample sequenced in a study of CD8 T cells in ankylosing spondylitis. Overall study results and limits: Typical of ankylosing spondylitis blood, it appeared, was a TCR beta motif of seven to nine highly homologous variants.

TCRdb reprocessed the 5' RACE reads with MiXCR, giving one entry per CDR3 protein. The repertoire includes more than 600,000 distinct CDR3 sequences, 19% of them detected once, and 19% sits in the top ten. What these receptors recognize is not known. The sample taken for sequencing was blood, either unsorted or a sorted T cell fraction (not recorded which). Receptors originate from a male donor with ankylosing spondylitis.

This clonotype has just a few counts. The DNA for the CDR3 is TGTGCCACCAAGGGAGGTGAGGAGACCCAGTACTTC. Its protein product is CATKGGEETQYF. V is TRBV24-1 and J is TRBJ2-5, with TRBD2 as a possible D gene (6 bases). CDR1 is KGHDR, CDR2 SFDVKD, per germline. This CDR3 has 12 residues. Trimming left V 8 bases short and J 5 bases short, with 11 bases between.

This clonotype occurred a few times. This chain joins TRBV7-8 and TRBJ2-7; possibly TRBD2 for D (7 bases). CDR3 length: 16 amino acids. CDR1 is SGHVS and CDR2 is FQNEAQ in the germline V gene. With 4 bases removed from V and 0 bases from J, the gap between germline ends came to 16 bases. CDR3 loop: CASSSTWGGLSYEQYF. In DNA form, the CDR3 reads TGTGCCAGCAGCTCCACATGGGGGGGGCTCTCCTACGAGCAGTACTTC.

This clonotype has a handful of counts. This CDR3 reads CASSFMDGYTF. In DNA form, the CDR3 reads TGTGCCAGCAGCTTCATGGATGGCTACACCTTC. The chain recombines TRBV7-9 with TRBJ1-2; unclear D gene. CDR1 SEHNR and CDR2 FQNEAQ come from the germline V gene (reference sequence). This CDR3 spans 11 amino acids. V was pared by 3 bases and J by 6 bases, with 5 bases between. The complete variable domain, with remaining parts taken from reference TRBV7-9 and TRBJ1-2, reads DTGVSQNPRHKITKRGQNVTFRCDPISEHNRLYWYRQTLGQGPEFLTYFQNEAQLEKSRLLSDRFSAERPKGSFSTLEIQRTEQGDSAMYLCASSFMDGYTFGSGTRLTVV.

The chain recombines TRBV11-2 with TRBJ1-1, with a possible D match to TRBD1 (6 bases). The CDR3 has 13 amino acids. The V gene's germline CDR1 is SGHAT and CDR2 FQNNGV. V was clipped by 3 bases and J by 3 bases, with 8 bases between them. The CDR3 bases are TGTGCCAGCAGCTTGCAGGGGCACACTGAAGCTTTCTTT. Protein sequence: CASSLQGHTEAFF.

The chain links TRBV7-8 to TRBJ2-7; D is uncertain. Trimming stripped 0 bases from V and 2 bases from J, with 8 bases between. CDR1 and CDR2 (germline): SGHVS, FQNEAQ. The length of the CDR3 is 14 residues. The CDR3 is CASSLAEPAYEQYF. Written as DNA, the CDR3 is TGTGCCAGCAGCTTAGCGGAGCCGGCCTACGAGCAGTACTTC.

The chain joins TRBV27 to TRBJ2-1; 11 bases agree with TRBD2. Per germline, CDR1 MNHEY and CDR2 SMNVEV (reference sequence). Trimming took 6 bases from V and 7 from J; bases not matched to a gene: 8. The CDR3 length is 15 residues. CDR3 sequence: CASSQIAGGRNEQFF. Written as DNA, the CDR3 is TGTGCCAGCAGCCAAATAGCGGGGGGGAGGAATGAGCAGTTCTTC.

This clonotype has a handful of counts. J is TRBJ2-1 and V is TRBV6-1, with 9 bases matching TRBD1. The V segment lost 5 bases and the J segment 0 bases; nucleotides outside the gene matches: 5. This CDR3 contains 16 residues. The germline CDR1 and CDR2 sequences are MNHNS and SASEGT. Here the CDR3 reads CASSTTGGSSYNEQFF. In nucleotides, the CDR3 is TGTGCCAGCAGTACGACAGGGGGTAGCTCCTACAATGAGCAGTTCTTC.

This clonotype was recorded many times. The rearrangement uses TRBV29-1 and TRBJ2-6, with 7 positions matching TRBD1. With V trimmed by 6 bases and J by 0 bases, 2 bases remained unmatched. CDR3 length: 14 residues. CDR1 is SQVTM, CDR2 ANQGSEA, per germline. The CDR3 bases are TGCAGCGTCGGGACAGCCTCTGGGGCCAACGTCCTGACTTTC. It yields the protein CSVGTASGANVLTF.

This clonotype was recorded a few times. This sequence joins TRBV28 and TRBJ2-7; 8 positions match TRBD1. This CDR3 region has 13 residues. V dropped 6 bases and J dropped 5; count of bases not matched to a gene: 6. Germline assignment: CDR1 MDHEN and CDR2 SYDVKM. The CDR3, as DNA: TGTGCCAGCAGAATCCAGGACAGGGACGAGCAGTACTTC. The encoded protein is CASRIQDRDEQYF. The full variable domain, rest sourced from reference TRBV28 and TRBJ2-7, is DVKVTQSSRYLVKRTGEKVFLECVQDMDHENMFWYRQDPGLGLRLIYFSYDVKMKEKGDIPEGYSVSREKKERFSLILESASTNQTSMYLCASRIQDRDEQYFGPGTRLTVT.

This clonotype was counted a few times. This sequence joins TRBV5-6 and TRBJ1-6, with D perhaps TRBD1 (5 bases). The V end lost 4 bases, the J end lost 6 bases, and 14 bases lay between the germline ends. The CDR3 spans 15 residues. Germline-derived CDR1 and CDR2 are SGHDT and YYEEEE. In DNA, the CDR3 is TGTGCCAGCAGCCGAAGATGGGACCTTAATTCACCCCTCCACTTT. This encodes CASSRRWDLNSPLHF.

The CDR3 reads CASSPSLAGVETQYF. CDR3 in DNA: TGTGCCAGCAGCCCCTCCCTAGCGGGAGTAGAGACCCAGTACTTC. The chain couples TRBV7-8 to TRBJ2-5, with TRBD2 identical over 10 bases. V lost 5 bases to trimming and J lost 4 bases; unmatched junction nucleotides: 7. Per germline, CDR1 SGHVS and CDR2 FQNEAQ. The CDR3 spans 15 residues. The full variable domain, its missing parts supplied by reference TRBV7-8 and TRBJ2-5, is GAGVSQSPRYKVAKRGQDVALRCDPISGHVSLFWYQQALGQGPEFLTYFQNEAQLDKSGLPSDRFFAERPEGSVSTLKIQRTQQEDSAVYLCASSPSLAGVETQYFGPGTRLLVL.

This clonotype was detected a few times. CDR3 amino acids: CASDESGTDTQYF. Here the CDR3 DNA reads TGCGCCAGCGACGAGTCGGGCACAGATACGCAGTATTTT. J is TRBJ2-3 and V is TRBV5-1; D remains unclear. The CDR3 contains 13 residues. Germline loops: CDR1 SGHRS, CDR2 YFSETQ. The V end was cut by 7 bases, the J end by 1 base, with 10 bases between.

The chain has TRBV5-5 and TRBJ2-1; 16 bases align to TRBD2. CDR1 and CDR2 (germline): SGHKS, YYEKEE (reference sequence). The CDR3 spans 17 residues. The ends lost 3 bases at V and 10 bases at J; junction bases unmatched: 10. The CDR3 DNA sequence: TGTGCCAGCAGCTCCACGGGGACTAGCGGGGGGGCCCGCGAGCAGTTCTTC. Protein product: CASSSTGTSGGAREQFF.

Only a few counts were recorded for this clonotype. The genes are TRBV29-1 and TRBJ2-3; 10 bases map to TRBD1. V was clipped by 6 bases and J by 4 bases; unmatched bases: 4. Germline V gives CDR1 SQVTM, CDR2 ANQGSEA. This CDR3 spans 13 amino acids. CDR3 protein: CSVRTGGADTQYF. The CDR3 nucleotides read TGCAGCGTCCGGACAGGGGGGGCAGATACGCAGTATTTT.

This clonotype was seen a few times. V gene TRBV12-3 or TRBV12-4 combines with J gene TRBJ1-6, with 9 bases lining up with TRBD1. CDR3 length: 16 residues. Trimming at V came to 2 bases and at J to 4 bases, leaving 3 bases not matched to a gene. CDR3 sequence (DNA): TGTGCCAGCAGTTTAACAGGGGGCGTTTATAATTCACCCCTCCACTTT. Translation: CASSLTGGVYNSPLHF.

V and J are TRBV11-2 and TRBJ2-1; D is unresolved. V lost 1 base, J lost 8 bases, and 12 bases lay in between. The germline gives CDR1 SGHAT, CDR2 FQNNGV. The CDR3 extends over 14 amino acids. The CDR3 is CASSLGLHADEQFF. As DNA, the CDR3 is TGTGCCAGCAGCTTAGGTTTGCACGCGGATGAGCAGTTCTTC.

This clonotype came up a few times. The V and J genes are TRBV2 and TRBJ1-2, with D maybe TRBD1 (5 bases). Germline-derived CDR1 and CDR2 are SNHLY and FYNNEI. The CDR3 spans 15 residues. Trimming took 6 bases from V and 3 from J, leaving 17 bases between them. Here the CDR3 DNA reads TGTGCCAGCAGGCGGATTGGGGGTGGGGACTATGGCTACACCTTC. This translates into CASRRIGGGDYGYTF.

This clonotype has more than one count but fewer than ten. The chain joins TRBV29-1 to TRBJ2-1; 8 positions agree with TRBD1. CDR3 length: 12 amino acids. V gave up 6 bases and J gave up 8 bases; unmatched junction bases: 6. Germline V lookup: CDR1 SQVTM, CDR2 ANQGSEA. This chain's CDR3 is CSVLQGAYEQFF. The CDR3 DNA sequence: TGCAGCGTGTTGCAGGGGGCTTATGAGCAGTTCTTC.

The chain is built from TRBV20-1 and TRBJ2-2, with D tentatively TRBD2 (6 bases). Germline V gives CDR1 DFQATT, CDR2 SNEGSKA (reference sequence). Trimming removed 6 bases from V and 6 bases from J, with 17 bases in between. CDR3 size: 14 residues. CDR3 bases: TGCAGTGCCGGAAACCGTGGGGGGTCCGGGGAGCTGTTTTTT. This sequence encodes CSAGNRGGSGELFF.

The chain links TRBV29-1 to TRBJ2-1; D is uncertain. V gave up 5 bases and J gave up 8 bases, with 10 bases separating them. The CDR3 loop spans 11 amino acids. Germline CDR1 and CDR2: SQVTM and ANQGSEA. The CDR3 region has the DNA TGCAGCGTTATCCCAACGCATGAGCAGTTCTTC. It specifies CSVIPTHEQFF.

This clonotype was detected a few times. This chain connects TRBV29-1 to TRBJ2-5; 13 bases fit TRBD2. CDR1 and CDR2 from the germline V gene are SQVTM and ANQGSEA. The CDR3 covers 14 residues. The ends lost 6 bases at V and 5 bases at J; junction bases unmatched: 6. CDR3 sequence reads: CSVTTSGGWETQYF. The CDR3 nucleotides read TGCAGCGTAACGACTAGCGGGGGGTGGGAGACCCAGTACTTC.

The chain recombines TRBV2 with TRBJ1-3; D is ambiguous. The CDR3 spans 16 residues. V was pared by 6 bases and J by 0 bases, with 15 bases between. The germline V gene encodes CDR1 SNHLY and CDR2 FYNNEI. The CDR3 region has the DNA TGTGCCAGCAGGACTCGGCGGATCGGCTCTGGAAACACCATATATTTT. Translation: CASRTRRIGSGNTIYF.

The chain joins TRBV19 to TRBJ2-7; TRBD2 is a possible D gene (6 bases). Germline V gene lookup returns CDR1 LNHDA and CDR2 SQIVND (reference sequence). V gave up 3 bases and J gave up 5 bases, with 11 bases separating them. The CDR3 has 13 amino acids. In DNA form, the CDR3 reads TGTGCCAGTAGTATTCGTTGGGGGGACGAGCAGTACTTC. Protein sequence: CASSIRWGDEQYF.

There are a few counts of this clonotype. This chain uses TRBV9 with TRBJ2-7; 9 bases fit TRBD1. Germline loops: CDR1 SGDLS, CDR2 YYNGEE. CDR3 size: 15 residues. V lost 3 bases, J lost 3 bases, and 7 bases stayed unmatched. The CDR3 sequence is CASSEAGQGGYEQYF. CDR3 sequence (DNA): TGTGCCAGCAGCGAGGCGGGACAGGGTGGCTACGAGCAGTACTTC.

This clonotype was picked up a small number of times. The chain couples TRBV20-1 to TRBJ2-7, with TRBD2 matching 15 bases. Germline V CDR1 and CDR2: DFQATT, SNEGSKA (reference sequence). This CDR3 region has 17 residues. The trim removed 6 bases at V and 0 bases at J, leaving 9 bases unmatched. The DNA for the CDR3 is TGCAGTGCCCCGGGACTAGCGGGAGGAGGGAGCTCCTACGAGCAGTACTTC. It translates to CSAPGLAGGGSSYEQYF.

This clonotype was counted a few times. The chain recombines TRBV12-3 or TRBV12-4 with TRBJ1-1; the D gene is possibly TRBD1 (5 bases). V dropped 3 bases and J dropped 7 bases, with 15 bases sitting between them. This CDR3 has 14 amino acids. CDR3 amino acids: CASSFGGAPREAFF. CDR3 nucleotide sequence: TGTGCCAGCAGTTTTGGAGGGGCGCCCCGTGAAGCTTTCTTT.

This clonotype was counted a few times. The V gene is TRBV5-1, the J gene TRBJ1-1, with D unclear. Trimming pared 0 bases from V and 0 bases from J, leaving 9 bases between. This CDR3 has 15 amino acids. CDR1 and CDR2 (germline): SGHRS, YFSETQ. In DNA form, the CDR3 reads TGCGCCAGCAGCTTGGTTCCCTCATTGAACACTGAAGCTTTCTTT. It encodes CASSLVPSLNTEAFF.

This clonotype has just a few counts. The J gene is TRBJ2-7, the V gene TRBV29-1; D is unclear. From germline, CDR1 is SQVTM and CDR2 ANQGSEA. The CDR3 has 13 amino acids. Trimming cost V 2 bases and J 0 bases, with 8 bases left between them. The CDR3 DNA reads TGCAGCGTTGAACAGCTGAGCTCCTACGAGCAGTACTTC. It codes for CSVEQLSSYEQYF.

This clonotype has only a few counts. The rearrangement joins TRBV9 to TRBJ2-5; 8 nucleotides agree with TRBD1. From germline, CDR1 is SGDLS and CDR2 YYNGEE. V shed 0 bases, J shed 5 bases, and the junction held 6 bases outside the gene matches. This CDR3 has 15 residues. The CDR3 DNA reads TGTGCCAGCAGCGTAGATCAGGGGGCGTCGGAGACCCAGTACTTC. It codes for CASSVDQGASETQYF.

This clonotype was seen a few times. J is TRBJ2-3 and V is TRBV29-1; 7 bases are shared with TRBD1. The CDR3 has 15 residues. J gave up 3 bases and V 0 bases, and 6 bases lay outside the gene matches. The germline gives CDR1 SQVTM, CDR2 ANQGSEA. The CDR3 nucleotides are TGCAGCGTTGAAGATTCGGGACAGAGAACAGATACGCAGTATTTT. Protein product: CSVEDSGQRTDTQYF.